This T cell receptor (beta chain) was found in a study of T cells in Graves' hyperthyroidism and ophthalmopathy. Study-wide findings and caveats: From stable hyperthyroidism, ophthalmopathy was set apart by a 13 V-J model. Blood also carried most thyroid clonotypes expanded above 0.001.

This clonotype turned up a few times. Its antigen remains unidentified. Blood was sampled at initial diagnosis of hyperthyroidism, prior to onset of any ophthalmopathy symptoms. Fresh peripheral blood, more than 8 ml of it, supplied the PBMCs. From RNA transcripts, TCR beta CDR3 regions were amplified. The TCR CDR3 first-round RT-PCR relied on the HTBI primer set. TCRdb processed the multiplex PCR reads anew with MiXCR; each CDR3 protein has one entry. Of 730,000 or so distinct CDR3 sequences in the sample, approximately 18% were seen once. Germline V CDR1 and CDR2: LGHDT, YNNKEL (reference sequence). V gave up 5 bases and J gave up 8 bases, with 16 bases separating them. CDR3 length: 15 amino acids.

The receptor was derived from a woman aged 50 to 60 with Graves' hyperthyroidism that later progressed to Graves' ophthalmopathy. The rearrangement uses TRBV3-1 and TRBJ1-6, with D perhaps TRBD1 (6 bases). Sequencing was done on a sample of blood. CDR3 loop: CASSAAQGIYSPLHF. The CDR3 coding sequence is TGTGCCAGCAGCGCGGCGCAGGGGATTTATTCACCCCTCCACTTT.